The T cell receptor beta chain under discussion was sequenced for a study of CD8+CD57+ T cells in acquired aplastic anemia. A note on this clonotype: Its antigen is not identified.

Study results and limitations: Comparison of patients with controls identified approximately 28 shared CD8+ CDR3 sequences.

The CDR3 extends over 13 amino acids. Trimming cost V 7 bases and J 6 bases, with 15 bases left between them. Researchers used genomic DNA as the template to profile TCR beta VDJ and CDR3. TCRdb re-called the reads with MiXCR, one entry per CDR3 protein. The sample lists roughly 420,000 distinct CDR3 sequences; 65% to 75% were seen once. The TCR was taken from a human donor in good health, serving as a control. Sequencing was done on a sample of sorted CD4+, CD8+, or CD8+CD57+ T cells (not recorded which) from PBMCs. The chain is built from TRBV12-3 or TRBV12-4 and TRBJ1-2; D call uncertain. CDR3 residues: CASKGFRADGYTF. In DNA form, the CDR3 reads TGTGCCAGCAAAGGATTCAGAGCAGATGGCTACACCTTC.